The 31 T cell receptor beta chains listed next were all sequenced from one sample in a study of blood T cell repertoires in COVID-19. The protocol was immunoSEQ multiplex PCR, while the TCRdb copy is restricted to in-frame clones and leaves out a portion. Of over 95,000 clones listed, about 89% were seen once; the top ten hold about a fifth. The specimen sequenced was peripheral blood. The receptors come from a human donor with acute or convalescent COVID-19. The donor label of this sample is uncertain.

The DNA for the CDR3 is TGTGCCAGCAGTTTACGGGGGGGCTACAATGAGCAGTTCTTC. Translation gives CASSLRGGYNEQFF. The chain has TRBV27 and TRBJ2-1; TRBD2 aligns across 8 bases. This CDR3 spans 14 amino acids. The V and J ends lost 2 bases and 3 bases, in that order; junction bases with no gene match: 0. Germline-derived CDR1 and CDR2 are MNHEY and SMNVEV (reference sequence).

The chain combines TRBV10-3 with TRBJ1-1, with D possibly TRBD1 on 6 matching bases. The CDR3 is 16 residues long. Trimming took off 6 bases at V and 6 bases at J, with 23 bases between the two ends. The germline V gene encodes CDR1 ENHRY and CDR2 SYGVKD. CDR3 amino acids: CAISPGHLEQGPEAFF. The DNA of the CDR3 is TGTGCCATCAGCCCCGGACATCTCGAACAGGGCCCTGAAGCTTTCTTT.

The chain joins TRBV28 to TRBJ1-5; 7 nucleotides match TRBD1. Germline-derived CDR1 and CDR2 are MDHEN and SYDVKM. After removal of 2 bases from V and 2 bases from J, the junction contained 0 bases not matched to a gene. The CDR3 has 14 residues. The CDR3 sequence is CASSLTGGNQPQHF. CDR3 DNA sequence: TGTGCCAGCAGTTTAACAGGGGGCAATCAGCCCCAGCATTTT.

This clone has just a few counts. The J gene is TRBJ1-5, the V gene TRBV28; D remains ambiguous. The V end was cut by 6 bases, the J end by 2 bases, with 23 bases between. In germline, CDR1 is MDHEN, CDR2 SYDVKM. The CDR3 loop spans 18 amino acids. CDR3 DNA sequence: TGTGCCAGCAGAGAAACGCCGACCGGAAGTCGGGGCAATCAGCCCCAGCATTTT. This encodes CASRETPTGSRGNQPQHF.

The V gene is TRBV7-2, the J gene TRBJ2-7, with 9 bases lining up with TRBD1. CDR3 length: 13 amino acids. Trimming cost V 5 bases and J 4 bases; bases outside gene matches: 3. From germline, CDR1 is SGHTA and CDR2 FQGNSA. The DNA of the CDR3 is TGTGCCAGCAGCCCACAGGGGGCGTACGAGCAGTACTTC. Translating gives CASSPQGAYEQYF.

The chain joins TRBV2 to TRBJ1-3; no reliable D call. In germline, CDR1 is SNHLY, CDR2 FYNNEI. The CDR3 extends over 18 amino acids. Trimming pared 4 bases from V and 5 bases from J, leaving 24 bases between. This chain's CDR3 is CASSVTFEGSRGRNTIYF. For the CDR3, the DNA is TGTGCCAGCAGTGTAACATTCGAGGGATCCCGAGGTCGAAACACCATATATTTT.

V is TRBV12-3 or TRBV12-4 and J is TRBJ1-4, with D possibly matching TRBD1 (5 bases). This CDR3 is built from 13 residues. The V and J ends lost 6 bases and 14 bases respectively, with 19 bases between them. The CDR3 nucleotides read TGTGCCAGCAGCAATCTAGAAGGGGTTAGGCTGTTTTTT. Translated: CASSNLEGVRLFF.

This clone has a single count. The genes are TRBV13 and TRBJ2-4; D possibly corresponds to TRBD2 (7 bases). The CDR3 loop spans 12 amino acids. The V end lost 2 bases, the J end lost 13 bases, and 12 bases lay between the germline ends. Germline V gene sequence: CDR1 PRHDT, CDR2 FYEKMQ (reference sequence). The CDR3 reads CASSLRGGLQYF. The CDR3 DNA reads TGTGCCAGCAGCTTAAGGGGGGGCCTCCAGTACTTC.

The sample holds one count of this clone. The rearrangement uses TRBV3-1 (or the pseudogene TRBV3-2) and TRBJ2-5, with TRBD1 as a possible D gene (6 bases). CDR1 is LGHDT, CDR2 YNNKEL, per germline (reference sequence). The CDR3 contains 14 residues. Trimming pared 2 bases from V and 5 bases from J, leaving 12 bases between. The CDR3 nucleotides read TGTGCCAGCAGCCAAACAGGGAGCCGGGAGACCCAGTACTTC. Translated: CASSQTGSRETQYF.

The chain uses TRBV5-1 and TRBJ1-4; D remains unclear. V was shortened by 0 bases and J by 5 bases, with 8 bases between the two germline ends. Germline V gene sequence: CDR1 SGHRS, CDR2 YFSETQ. The CDR3 extends over 14 amino acids. In nucleotides, the CDR3 is TGCGCCAGCAGCTTGGACAGCACGAATGAAAAACTGTTTTTT. Amino acid sequence: CASSLDSTNEKLFF.

The J gene is TRBJ2-4, the V gene TRBV11-2, with D maybe TRBD1 (6 bases). Deletions cut 1 base from V and 4 bases from J, with 14 bases between. The CDR3 is made up of 16 amino acids. Germline CDR1 and CDR2: SGHAT and FQNNGV. Here the CDR3 DNA reads TGTGCCAGCAGCTTAGTGGGCAGGGGAGAGAAAAACATTCAGTACTTC. Its translation is CASSLVGRGEKNIQYF.

The gene calls are TRBV27 and TRBJ1-1; a possible D gene is TRBD1 (6 bases). The germline gives CDR1 MNHEY, CDR2 SMNVEV (reference sequence). The CDR3 loop spans 15 amino acids. V dropped 7 bases and J dropped 2 bases, with 17 bases sitting between them. The DNA of the CDR3 is TGTGCCAGCACAAAAAACCAGGGGATAAACACTGAAGCTTTCTTT. Its protein is CASTKNQGINTEAFF.

The chain links TRBV28 to TRBJ1-1; 9 bases are a match to TRBD1. In germline, CDR1 is MDHEN, CDR2 SYDVKM. This CDR3 contains 15 residues. Trimming at V came to 3 bases and at J to 5 bases, leaving 7 bases not matched to a gene. The CDR3 region has the DNA TGTGCCAGCAGTTTCCCGGGACAGGGAAATACTGAAGCTTTCTTT. As protein: CASSFPGQGNTEAFF.

The V and J genes are TRBV18 and TRBJ2-3; possible D gene TRBD2, 5 bases. The germline gives CDR1 KGHSH, CDR2 LQKENI. V was cut by 4 bases and J by 5 bases, with 16 bases left in between. The CDR3 spans 15 residues. The CDR3 region is CASSLQRSGGDTQYF. For the CDR3, the DNA is TGTGCCAGCTCACTACAGCGGTCGGGTGGAGATACGCAGTATTTT.

The chain has TRBV9 and TRBJ2-1; 10 bases align to TRBD2. V gave up 3 bases and J gave up 4 bases; unmatched junction bases: 1. This CDR3 is 14 amino acids long. Germline V lookup: CDR1 SGDLS, CDR2 YYNGEE. The CDR3 is CASSGSGRYNEQFF. The CDR3 DNA is TGTGCCAGCAGCGGTAGCGGGAGGTACAATGAGCAGTTCTTC.

The chain links TRBV18 to TRBJ2-1; tentatively, D is TRBD2 (8 bases). Trimming pared 3 bases from V and 4 bases from J, leaving 16 bases between. This CDR3 comprises 16 residues. CDR1 is KGHSH and CDR2 is LQKENI in the germline V gene. CDR3 region: CASSPYSGTVYNEQFF. CDR3 bases: TGTGCCAGCTCACCGTATAGCGGGACAGTTTACAATGAGCAGTTCTTC.

The chain recombines TRBV18 with TRBJ1-2; 9 positions agree with TRBD1. Germline values: CDR1 KGHSH, CDR2 LQKENI. V dropped 9 bases and J dropped 3; count of bases not matched to a gene: 11. This CDR3 comprises 15 residues. CDR3 amino acids: CASSPGQGTDYGYTF. CDR3 bases: TGTGCCAGTAGTCCGGGACAGGGAACCGACTATGGCTACACCTTC.

This clone has a single count. The chain is built from TRBV7-3 and TRBJ2-1; 9 bases agree with TRBD2. Losses at the gene ends were 4 bases for V and 8 bases for J; bases not matched to a gene: 6. This CDR3 has 14 amino acids. Germline values: CDR1 SGHTA, CDR2 FQGTGA. CDR3 nucleotides: TGTGCCAGCAGCTATTCGACTAGCGGACATGAGCAGTTCTTC. It translates to CASSYSTSGHEQFF.

The V call is TRBV3-1 (or the pseudogene TRBV3-2), the J call TRBJ2-7, with TRBD2 matching 9 bases. J gave up 11 bases and V 4 bases, and 6 bases lay outside the gene matches. Germline V lookup: CDR1 LGHDT, CDR2 YNNKEL (reference sequence). The CDR3 has 12 amino acids. In DNA, the CDR3 is TGTGCCAGCAGCCTAGCGGGAGAAATCGAGTACTTC. This codes for CASSLAGEIEYF.

The chain employs TRBV7-6 and TRBJ2-1, with 9 bases aligning to TRBD2. Germline CDR1 SGHVS, CDR2 FNYEAQ. The V gene end was trimmed by 3 bases and the J gene end by 9 bases; junction bases not matched to a gene: 12. The length of the CDR3 is 16 residues. The CDR3 nucleotides read TGTGCCAGCAGCTTGTCTAGCGGGGAGATTTCGGGTGAGCAGTTCTTC. This gives the protein CASSLSSGEISGEQFF. The whole variable domain, remainder taken from reference TRBV7-6 and TRBJ2-1, is GAGVSQSPRYKVTKRGQDVALRCDPISGHVSLYWYRQALGQGPEFLTYFNYEAQQDKSGLPNDRFSAERPEGSISTLTIQRTEQRDSAMYRCASSLSSGEISGEQFFGPGTRLTVL.

The J gene is TRBJ1-5, the V gene TRBV30; D gene unclear. Trimming pared 0 bases from V and 4 bases from J, leaving 7 bases between. The CDR3 runs to 13 residues. Germline-derived CDR1 and CDR2 are GTSNPN and SVGIG (reference sequence). Here the CDR3 reads CAWSVFINQPQHF. The DNA of the CDR3 is TGTGCCTGGAGTGTTTTTATTAATCAGCCCCAGCATTTT. Based on the CDR3 plus reference TRBV30 and TRBJ1-5, the full variable domain is SQTIHQWPATLVQPVGSPLSLECTVEGTSNPNLYWYRQAAGRGLQLLFYSVGIGQISSEVPQNLSASRPQDRQFILSSKKLLLSDSGFYLCAWSVFINQPQHFGDGTRLSIL.

J is TRBJ2-1 and V is TRBV28, with 8 bases that match TRBD1. The CDR3 sequence is 15 residues long. After removal of 5 bases from V and 5 bases from J, the junction contained 8 bases not matched to a gene. CDR1 and CDR2 from the germline V gene are MDHEN and SYDVKM. The CDR3 loop reads CASSPPDRAHNEQFF. Written as DNA, the CDR3 is TGTGCCAGCAGTCCCCCGGACAGGGCCCACAATGAGCAGTTCTTC.

A few counts support this clone. The gene calls are TRBV5-1 and TRBJ1-2; D is unclear. CDR1 is SGHRS, CDR2 YFSETQ, per germline. The ends were cut back, 0 bases at V and 8 bases at J, with 14 bases in the middle. The CDR3 has 14 residues. CDR3 nucleotide sequence: TGCGCCAGCAGCTTGGGCGACGCCGGAGGGGGCTACACCTTC. It codes for CASSLGDAGGGYTF.

The rearrangement joins TRBV9 to TRBJ2-7, with D hard to call. This CDR3 is built from 13 residues. The V and J ends lost 3 bases and 0 bases respectively, with 7 bases between them. CDR1 is SGDLS and CDR2 is YYNGEE in the germline V gene. CDR3 sequence reads: CASSDSYSYEQYF. CDR3 nucleotides: TGTGCCAGCAGCGACAGTTACTCCTACGAGCAGTACTTC.

This chain connects TRBV27 to TRBJ1-1; 7 bases fit TRBD1. J lost 2 bases, V lost 4 bases, and 7 bases had no gene match. CDR1 is MNHEY and CDR2 is SMNVEV in the germline V gene (reference sequence). The CDR3 spans 15 residues. The chain's CDR3 is CASSSRTGLNTEAFF. CDR3 DNA sequence: TGTGCCAGCAGTTCAAGGACAGGTCTCAACACTGAAGCTTTCTTT.

This rearrangement joins TRBV9 to TRBJ2-1; TRBD2 matches 10 bases. CDR1 is SGDLS and CDR2 is YYNGEE in the germline V gene. V shed 0 bases, J shed 8 bases, and the junction held 8 bases outside the gene matches. This CDR3 contains 16 residues. CDR3 nucleotide sequence: TGTGCCAGCAGCGTAGCCCCTAGCGGGAGTATCGATGAGCAGTTCTTC. Protein sequence: CASSVAPSGSIDEQFF.

The rearrangement links TRBV30 to TRBJ1-2; TRBD1 might be the D (6 bases). CDR1 is GTSNPN, CDR2 SVGIG, per germline (reference sequence). This CDR3 is 16 amino acids long. V was cut by 2 bases and J by 4 bases, with 20 bases left in between. For the CDR3, the DNA is TGTGCCTGGAGTACCACAAACAGGTGGGACACCTATGGCTACACCTTC. It yields the protein CAWSTTNRWDTYGYTF.

About this clone itself: Other DNA sequences from this sample encode an identical CDR3 as well. The rearrangement joins TRBV7-9 to TRBJ2-7; 11 nucleotides align to TRBD1. The germline gives CDR1 SEHNR, CDR2 FQNEAQ (reference sequence). The CDR3 length is 13 residues. V lost 8 bases, J lost 0 bases, and 0 bases stayed unmatched. This chain's CDR3 is CASGTGGSYEQYF. CDR3 in DNA: TGTGCCAGCGGGACAGGGGGCTCCTACGAGCAGTACTTC.

The genes are TRBV2 and TRBJ2-2, with unresolved D. Germline V gives CDR1 SNHLY, CDR2 FYNNEI. This CDR3 is 14 amino acids long. Trimming stripped 2 bases from V and 7 bases from J, with 11 bases between. CDR3 in amino acids: CASSEFPGSGELFF. As DNA, the CDR3 is TGTGCCAGCAGTGAATTTCCGGGTAGCGGGGAGCTGTTTTTT.

This clone has more than one count but fewer than ten. The V and J genes are TRBV11-2 and TRBJ2-7, with D possibly matching TRBD1 (5 bases). CDR1 SGHAT and CDR2 FQNNGV come from the germline V gene. Deletions cut 3 bases from V and 3 bases from J, with 12 bases between. The CDR3 length is 14 residues. CDR3 loop: CASSFRAEYYEQYF. Here the CDR3 DNA reads TGTGCCAGCAGCTTCAGGGCTGAGTACTACGAGCAGTACTTC.

The chain links TRBV28 to TRBJ2-7; no clear D gene. This CDR3 is built from 12 residues. Germline loops: CDR1 MDHEN, CDR2 SYDVKM. V was shortened by 5 bases and J by 4 bases, with 9 bases between the two germline ends. In DNA, the CDR3 is TGTGCCAGCAGTGCCCTCGGGTACGAGCAGTACTTC. This encodes CASSALGYEQYF.